Each of the 8 T cell receptor beta chains below was sequenced from the same sample in a study of blood T cell repertoires in COVID-19. Profiled with immunoSEQ multiplex PCR; TCRdb holds only in-frame clones, not every one. The repertoire includes roughly 110,000 clones, about 64% of them detected once, and 0.8% to 1% sits in the top ten. The sample comprised peripheral blood. These receptors originate from a human donor with acute or convalescent COVID-19. The donor label of this sample is uncertain.

The CDR3: CASGGGQGATYEQYF. For the CDR3, the DNA is TGTGCCAGCGGGGGGGGGCAGGGGGCGACCTACGAGCAGTACTTC. The rearrangement links TRBV6-5 to TRBJ2-7; D might be TRBD1 (8 bases). CDR1 is MNHEY and CDR2 is SVGAGI in the germline V gene. Trimming took 8 bases from V and 2 from J, leaving 19 bases between them. The CDR3 length is 15 residues.

Written as DNA, the CDR3 is TGCGCCAGCAGCCAAGTTGCGGGGGGTAGGACTGAAGCTTTCTTT. Protein product: CASSQVAGGRTEAFF. The rearrangement joins TRBV4-1 to TRBJ1-1; D may be TRBD1 (5 bases). CDR1 is MGHRA, CDR2 YSYEKL, per germline. V lost 1 base and J lost 5, with 14 bases in between. The CDR3 is 15 residues long.

The chain carries TRBV19 and TRBJ2-2, with TRBD1 identical over 7 bases. The germline gives CDR1 LNHDA, CDR2 SQIVND (reference sequence). The CDR3 length is 14 residues. With 6 bases clipped from V and 5 bases from J, the junction kept 6 bases outside the gene matches. The CDR3 coding sequence is TGTGCCAGTAGCCACGCAGGGGGAACCGGGGAGCTGTTTTTT. This gives the protein CASSHAGGTGELFF.

J is TRBJ1-1 and V is TRBV6-5, with D possibly being TRBD1 (5 bases). The CDR3 sequence is 13 residues long. Trimming shortened V by 0 bases and J by 10 bases, and 12 bases separated the two germline ends. CDR1 MNHEY and CDR2 SVGAGI come from the germline V gene. CDR3 loop: CASSYSIGGGAFF. The DNA of the CDR3 is TGTGCCAGCAGTTACTCGATCGGGGGAGGAGCTTTCTTT.

The V call is TRBV7-2, the J call TRBJ1-2; weak D call: TRBD1 (6 bases). The ends were cut back, 5 bases at V and 7 bases at J, with 17 bases in the middle. Germline V lookup: CDR1 SGHTA, CDR2 FQGNSA. The CDR3 is made up of 14 amino acids. The CDR3 protein is CASSLEGGTGGYTF. CDR3 sequence (DNA): TGTGCCAGCAGCCTCGAGGGGGGGACGGGTGGCTACACCTTC.

The rearrangement links TRBV7-2 to TRBJ2-5, with a possible D match to TRBD2 (5 bases). This CDR3 comprises 16 residues. Between the trimmed V and J ends, which lost 5 bases and 3 bases, there was a span of 19 bases. Germline V gene sequence: CDR1 SGHTA, CDR2 FQGNSA. The CDR3, as DNA: TGTGCCAGCAGCATCGGCCTCGGGGTCTGGGAAGAGACCCAGTACTTC. Its translation: CASSIGLGVWEETQYF.

The DNA of the CDR3 is TGCGCCAGCAGCTTGACGGGACAAACCTATGGCTACACCTTC. Translated, it gives CASSLTGQTYGYTF. The chain couples TRBV5-1 to TRBJ1-2; perhaps TRBD1 as D (6 bases). The CDR3 runs 14 residues. The V gene lost 1 base and the J gene lost 4 bases, with 11 bases spanning the gap. Germline CDR1 reads SGHRS; CDR2 reads YFSETQ. Combining the CDR3 with reference TRBV5-1 and TRBJ1-2 gives the whole variable domain KAGVTQTPRYLIKTRGQQVTLSCSPISGHRSVSWYQQTPGQGLQFLFEYFSETQRNKGNFPGRFSGRQFSNSRSEMNVSTLELGDSALYLCASSLTGQTYGYTFGSGTRLTVV.

Only a few counts were recorded for this clone. This chain uses TRBV28 with TRBJ2-5; no firm D call. The CDR3 has 13 amino acids. V shed 5 bases and J shed 0 bases, with 7 bases lying between them. Germline CDR1 reads MDHEN; CDR2 reads SYDVKM. CDR3 amino acids: CASSPRYQETQYF. The CDR3 bases are TGTGCCAGCAGTCCGCGGTACCAAGAGACCCAGTACTTC.